This is a list of T cell receptor beta chains from one sample in a study of T cells in Graves' hyperthyroidism and ophthalmopathy. TCRdb reprocessed the multiplex PCR reads with MiXCR, giving one entry per CDR3 protein. This sample has 550,000 to 650,000 distinct CDR3 sequences, with more than 11% found just once. Sample: blood. The receptor source for this set is a woman aged 30 to 39 with Graves' hyperthyroidism that later progressed to Graves' ophthalmopathy. CDR3s include the opening cysteine and the closing phenylalanine or tryptophan.

j_call v_call cdr3_aa
TRBJ1-1 TRBV27 CASSLLGMNTEAFF
TRBJ2-7 TRBV6-6 CASSYSGPRQPILYEQYF
TRBJ1-5 TRBV20-1 CSARGFGQGGQPQHF
TRBJ2-7 TRBV30 CAWSVPWAGDYEQYF
TRBJ2-1 TRBV30 CAWRGNYYNEQFF
TRBJ2-1 TRBV27 CAGSLGPNEQFF
TRBJ2-5 TRBV14 CASSRSAGAARETQYF
TRBJ2-7 TRBV7-9 CASSSPTRQGGQGSYEQYF
TRBJ2-7 TRBV7-9 CASGFSGGLIYEQYF
TRBJ2-1 TRBV19 CASSAGGRLGEQFF
TRBJ2-1 TRBV27 CASSLVSPFGSSYNEQFF
TRBJ1-5 TRBV28 CASSLASGTASNQPQHF
TRBJ1-1 TRBV6-1 CASSPNDYTEAFF
TRBJ2-1 TRBV19 CASTLNSYNEQFF
TRBJ1-1 TRBV6-1 CASRTSRDRGNTEAFF
TRBJ1-5 TRBV4-1 CASSHTLGSNQPQHF